Listed below are T cell receptor beta chains from one sample, sequenced in a study of T cells in Graves' hyperthyroidism and ophthalmopathy. Using its own MiXCR run on the multiplex PCR reads, TCRdb lists one record per CDR3 protein. The sample contains nearly 250,000 distinct CDR3 sequences, about a sixth of which appear only once. Specimen: blood. These TCRs come from a woman between 18 and 29 years old with Graves' ophthalmopathy. CDR3s include the opening cysteine and the closing phenylalanine or tryptophan. D genes are given only for firm matches. Only part of the rows carry a size: once, few, many, or a class if the clone is expanded.

TRBV19	TRBJ2-1	TRBD2	many	CASSIRTSGRNEQFF
TRBV27	TRBJ2-3	TRBD2	many	CASSSGTRNTDTQYF
TRBV2	TRBJ2-5	TRBD2	many	CASSEWGGGETQYF
TRBV7-9	TRBJ2-3	TRBD2	many	CASSPLAGEADTQYF
TRBV24-1	TRBJ2-1	.	many	CATAGGGDLNEQFF
TRBV12-3/TRBV12-4	TRBJ1-6	TRBD1	many	CASSDGQDPYNSPLHF
TRBV4-2	TRBJ2-3	.	many	CASSQAQLRDRKLAESTDTQYF
TRBV14	TRBJ2-7	.	many	CASSQDRISSYEQYF
TRBV28	TRBJ2-2	.	many	CASSSPLGYRELFF
TRBV7-2	TRBJ2-3	.	.	CASSTTGLTLDTQYF
TRBV2	TRBJ2-4	.	many	CASSPERLATKNIQYF
TRBV2	TRBJ2-1	TRBD2	many	CASSGTSGVNEQFF
TRBV9	TRBJ1-5	.	many	CASSVDRFRGYPNSNQPQHF
TRBV4-1	TRBJ1-2	.	many	CASSQEYIQGIRYGYTF
TRBV19	TRBJ2-2	TRBD1	.	CASSIAQGAGELFF
TRBV7-3	TRBJ2-7	TRBD2	.	CASSGTSGGEDEQYF
TRBV5-6	TRBJ2-5	TRBD1	few	CASRSTGGLETQYF
TRBV3-1	TRBJ2-5	TRBD2	.	CASSQVALAGGGPETQYF
TRBV5-6	TRBJ2-2	.	many	CASSLAYDTGELFF
TRBV5-1	TRBJ2-7	TRBD1	many	CASSLTGTGWYEQYF
TRBV2	TRBJ2-5	TRBD2	many	CASKARLAGEETQYF
TRBV2	TRBJ2-7	.	many	CASSERGRGGYEQYF
TRBV29-1	TRBJ1-1	.	many	CSVRRGGLGTEAFF
TRBV2	TRBJ1-2	TRBD1	many	CASSPQGPDGYTF
TRBV27	TRBJ1-2	.	many	CASSLKDGITGYTF
TRBV28	TRBJ2-7	TRBD2	.	CASRLAGTGGHEQYF
TRBV4-2	TRBJ2-3	.	few	CASSQEKRIAVADTQYF
TRBV5-8	TRBJ2-3	.	many	CASSLWGDGTDTQYF
TRBV5-6	TRBJ2-3	.	many	CASSLGRAAGTQYF